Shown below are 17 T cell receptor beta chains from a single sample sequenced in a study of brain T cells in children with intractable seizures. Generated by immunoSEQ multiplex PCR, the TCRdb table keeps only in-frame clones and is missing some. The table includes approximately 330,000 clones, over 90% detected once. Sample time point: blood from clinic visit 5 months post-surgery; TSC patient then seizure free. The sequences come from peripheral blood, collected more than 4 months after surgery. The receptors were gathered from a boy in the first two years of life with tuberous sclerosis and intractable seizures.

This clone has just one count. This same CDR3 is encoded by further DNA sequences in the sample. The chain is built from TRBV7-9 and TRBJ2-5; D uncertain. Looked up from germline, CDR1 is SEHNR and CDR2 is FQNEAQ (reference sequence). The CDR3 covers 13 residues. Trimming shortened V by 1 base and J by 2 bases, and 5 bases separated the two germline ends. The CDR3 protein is CASSLGSQETQYF. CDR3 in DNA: TGTGCCAGCAGCTTAGGCTCACAAGAGACCCAGTACTTC.

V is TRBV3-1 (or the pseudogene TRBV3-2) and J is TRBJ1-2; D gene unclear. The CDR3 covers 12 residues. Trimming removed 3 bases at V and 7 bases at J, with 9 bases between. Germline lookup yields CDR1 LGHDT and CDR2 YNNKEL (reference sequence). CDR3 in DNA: TGTGCCAGCAGCCATGGGCCGGGTGGCTACACCTTC. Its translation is CASSHGPGGYTF.

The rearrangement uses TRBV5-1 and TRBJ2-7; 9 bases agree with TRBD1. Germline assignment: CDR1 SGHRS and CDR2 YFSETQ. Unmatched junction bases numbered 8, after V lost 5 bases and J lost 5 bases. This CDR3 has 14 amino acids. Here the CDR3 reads CASSKTGGGNEQYF. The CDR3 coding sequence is TGCGCCAGCAGTAAAACAGGGGGCGGAAACGAGCAGTACTTC. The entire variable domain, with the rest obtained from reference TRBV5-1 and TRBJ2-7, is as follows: KAGVTQTPRYLIKTRGQQVTLSCSPISGHRSVSWYQQTPGQGLQFLFEYFSETQRNKGNFPGRFSGRQFSNSRSEMNVSTLELGDSALYLCASSKTGGGNEQYFGPGTRLTVT.

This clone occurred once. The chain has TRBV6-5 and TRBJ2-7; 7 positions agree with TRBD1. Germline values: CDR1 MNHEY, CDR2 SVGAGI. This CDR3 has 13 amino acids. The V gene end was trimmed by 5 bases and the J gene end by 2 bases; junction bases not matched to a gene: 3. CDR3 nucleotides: TGTGCCAGCAGTCGGACAGGACCCTACGAGCAGTACTTC. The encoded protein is CASSRTGPYEQYF.

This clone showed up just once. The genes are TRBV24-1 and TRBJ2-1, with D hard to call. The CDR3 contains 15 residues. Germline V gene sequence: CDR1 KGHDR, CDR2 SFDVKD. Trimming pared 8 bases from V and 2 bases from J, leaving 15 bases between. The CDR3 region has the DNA TGTGCCACCACGTCTACCGGAGCGCCCTACAATGAGCAGTTCTTC. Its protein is CATTSTGAPYNEQFF.

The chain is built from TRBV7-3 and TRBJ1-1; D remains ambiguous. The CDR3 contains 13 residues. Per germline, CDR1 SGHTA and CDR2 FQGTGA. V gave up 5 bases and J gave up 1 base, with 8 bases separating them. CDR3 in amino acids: CASSRLPNTEAFF. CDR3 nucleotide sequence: TGTGCCAGCAGCCGTCTTCCGAACACTGAAGCTTTCTTT.

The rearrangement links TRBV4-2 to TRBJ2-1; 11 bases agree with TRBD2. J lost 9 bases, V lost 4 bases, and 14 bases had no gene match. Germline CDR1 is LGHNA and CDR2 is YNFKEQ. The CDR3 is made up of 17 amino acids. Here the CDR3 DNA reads TGTGCCAGCAGCCGGTCCGGTAGCGGGAGGGGCTGGGGTGAGCAGTTCTTC. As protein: CASSRSGSGRGWGEQFF.

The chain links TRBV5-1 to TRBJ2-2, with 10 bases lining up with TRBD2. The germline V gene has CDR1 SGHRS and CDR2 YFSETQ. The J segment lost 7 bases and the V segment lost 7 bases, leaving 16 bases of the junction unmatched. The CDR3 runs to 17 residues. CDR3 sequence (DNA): TGCGCCAGCGGCTCCAGCGGGGGGGCCTTATACAGCGGGGAGCTGTTTTTT. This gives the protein CASGSSGGALYSGELFF.

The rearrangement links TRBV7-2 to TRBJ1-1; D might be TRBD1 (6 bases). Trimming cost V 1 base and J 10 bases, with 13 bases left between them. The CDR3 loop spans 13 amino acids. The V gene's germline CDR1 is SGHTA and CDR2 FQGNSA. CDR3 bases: TGTGCCAGCAGCTTAGGGCAGGGGATGCTAGCTTTCTTT. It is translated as CASSLGQGMLAFF.

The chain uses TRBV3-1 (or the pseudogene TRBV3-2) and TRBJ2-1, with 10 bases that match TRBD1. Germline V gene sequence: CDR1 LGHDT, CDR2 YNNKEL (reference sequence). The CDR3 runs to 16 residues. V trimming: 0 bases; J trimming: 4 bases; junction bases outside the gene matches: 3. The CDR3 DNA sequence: TGTGCCAGCAGCCAAGAGGACAGGGGGACTTACAATGAGCAGTTCTTC. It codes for CASSQEDRGTYNEQFF.

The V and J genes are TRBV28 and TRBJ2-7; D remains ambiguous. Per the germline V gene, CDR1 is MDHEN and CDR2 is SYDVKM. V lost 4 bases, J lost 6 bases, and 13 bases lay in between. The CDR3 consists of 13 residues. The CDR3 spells CASSSPGVGEQYF. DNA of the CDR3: TGTGCCAGCAGTTCCCCTGGGGTCGGCGAGCAGTACTTC.

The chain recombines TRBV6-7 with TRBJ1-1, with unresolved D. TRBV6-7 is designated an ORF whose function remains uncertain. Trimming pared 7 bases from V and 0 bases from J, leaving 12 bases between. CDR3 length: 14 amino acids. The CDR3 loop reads CASMGRPMNTEAFF. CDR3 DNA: TGTGCCAGCATGGGCAGACCCATGAACACTGAAGCTTTCTTT.

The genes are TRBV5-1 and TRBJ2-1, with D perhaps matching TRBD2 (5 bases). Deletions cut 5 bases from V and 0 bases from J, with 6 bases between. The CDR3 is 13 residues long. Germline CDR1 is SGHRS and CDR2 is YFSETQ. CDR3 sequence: CASRGSSYNEQFF. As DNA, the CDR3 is TGCGCCAGCAGGGGGAGCTCCTACAATGAGCAGTTCTTC. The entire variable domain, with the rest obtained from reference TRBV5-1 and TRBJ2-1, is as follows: KAGVTQTPRYLIKTRGQQVTLSCSPISGHRSVSWYQQTPGQGLQFLFEYFSETQRNKGNFPGRFSGRQFSNSRSEMNVSTLELGDSALYLCASRGSSYNEQFFGPGTRLTVL.

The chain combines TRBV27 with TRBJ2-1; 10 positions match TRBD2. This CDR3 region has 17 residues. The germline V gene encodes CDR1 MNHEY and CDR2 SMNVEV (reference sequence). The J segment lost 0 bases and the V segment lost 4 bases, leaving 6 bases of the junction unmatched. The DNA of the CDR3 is TGTGCCAGCAGTTCATTACTAGCGGGAAGCTCCTACAATGAGCAGTTCTTC. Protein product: CASSSLLAGSSYNEQFF.

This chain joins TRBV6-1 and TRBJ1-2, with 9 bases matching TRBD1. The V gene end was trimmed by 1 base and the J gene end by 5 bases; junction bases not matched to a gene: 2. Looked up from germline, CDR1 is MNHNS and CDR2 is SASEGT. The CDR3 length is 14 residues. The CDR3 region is CASSEEGQGYGYTF. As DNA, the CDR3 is TGTGCCAGCAGTGAAGAGGGACAGGGTTATGGCTACACCTTC.

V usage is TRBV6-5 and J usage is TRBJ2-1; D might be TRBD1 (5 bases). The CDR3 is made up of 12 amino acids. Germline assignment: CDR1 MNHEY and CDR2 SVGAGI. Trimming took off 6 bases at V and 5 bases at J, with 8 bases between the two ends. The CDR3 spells CASSPTDNEQFF. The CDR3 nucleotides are TGTGCCAGCAGCCCGACAGACAATGAGCAGTTCTTC.

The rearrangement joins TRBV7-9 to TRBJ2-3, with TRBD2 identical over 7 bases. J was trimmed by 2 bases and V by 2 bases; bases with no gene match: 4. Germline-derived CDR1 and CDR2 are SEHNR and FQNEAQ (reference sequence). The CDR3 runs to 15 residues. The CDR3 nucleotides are TGTGCCAGCAGCTTACTAGCGGCGACCACAGATACGCAGTATTTT. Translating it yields CASSLLAATTDTQYF.